The sequence of this T cell receptor (beta chain) was determined in a study of T cell responses to AZD1222 COVID-19 vaccine. Germline CDR1 reads KGHSH; CDR2 reads LQKENI. J gave up 4 bases and V 3 bases, and 7 bases lay outside the gene matches. This CDR3 contains 16 residues. Assay: immunoSEQ multiplex PCR; the TCRdb copy retains only in-frame clones and omits some. Of about 100,000 clones listed, approximately 89% are singletons. A few counts support this clone. The sample in question was peripheral blood, obtained 28 days after the second AZD1222 dose. The chain uses TRBV18 and TRBJ1-1; 11 bases are shared with TRBD1. This receptor was obtained from an adult who received the AZD1222 COVID-19 vaccine. The CDR3 loop reads CASSPADRGLGTEAFF. The CDR3 bases are TGTGCCAGCTCACCGGCGGACAGGGGGCTCGGCACTGAAGCTTTCTTT.